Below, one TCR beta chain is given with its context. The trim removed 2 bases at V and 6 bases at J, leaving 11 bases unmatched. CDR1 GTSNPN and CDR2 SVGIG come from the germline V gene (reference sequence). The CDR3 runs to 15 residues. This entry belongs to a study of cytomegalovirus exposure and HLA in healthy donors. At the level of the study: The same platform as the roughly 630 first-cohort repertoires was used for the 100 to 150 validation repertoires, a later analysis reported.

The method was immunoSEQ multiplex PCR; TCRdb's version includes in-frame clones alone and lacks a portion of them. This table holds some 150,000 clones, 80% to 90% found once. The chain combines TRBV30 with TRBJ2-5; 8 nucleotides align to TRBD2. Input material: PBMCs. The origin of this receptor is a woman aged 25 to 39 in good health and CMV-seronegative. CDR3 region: CAWSPGLAGGKTQYF. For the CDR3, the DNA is TGTGCCTGGAGTCCAGGACTAGCTGGTGGAAAGACCCAGTACTTC.